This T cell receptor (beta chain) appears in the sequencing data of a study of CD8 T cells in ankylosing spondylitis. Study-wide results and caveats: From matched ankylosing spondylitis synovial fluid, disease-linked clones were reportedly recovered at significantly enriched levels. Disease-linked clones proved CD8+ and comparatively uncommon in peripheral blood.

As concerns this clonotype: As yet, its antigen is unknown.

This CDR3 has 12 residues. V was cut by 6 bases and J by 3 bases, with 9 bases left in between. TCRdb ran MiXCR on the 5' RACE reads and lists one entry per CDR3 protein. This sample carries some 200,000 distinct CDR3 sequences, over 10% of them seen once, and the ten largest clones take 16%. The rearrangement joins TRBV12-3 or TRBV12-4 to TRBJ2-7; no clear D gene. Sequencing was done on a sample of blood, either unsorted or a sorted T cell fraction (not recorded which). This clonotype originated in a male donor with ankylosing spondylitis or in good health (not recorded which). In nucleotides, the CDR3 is TGTGCCAGCAGAGACGGATTCTACGAGCAGTACTTC. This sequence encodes CASRDGFYEQYF.